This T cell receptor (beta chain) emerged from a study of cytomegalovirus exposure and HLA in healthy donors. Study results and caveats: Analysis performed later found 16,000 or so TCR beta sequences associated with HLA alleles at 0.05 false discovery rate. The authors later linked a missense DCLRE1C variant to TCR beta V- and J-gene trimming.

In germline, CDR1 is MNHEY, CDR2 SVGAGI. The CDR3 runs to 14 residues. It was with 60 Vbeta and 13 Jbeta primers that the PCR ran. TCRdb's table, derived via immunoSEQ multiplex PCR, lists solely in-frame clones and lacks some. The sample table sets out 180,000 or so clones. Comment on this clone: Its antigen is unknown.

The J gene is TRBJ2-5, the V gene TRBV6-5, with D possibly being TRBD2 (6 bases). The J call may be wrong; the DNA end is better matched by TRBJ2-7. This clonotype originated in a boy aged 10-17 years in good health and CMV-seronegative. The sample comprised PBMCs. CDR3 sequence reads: CASSYVASAYEQYF. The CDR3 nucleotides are TGTGCCAGCAGTTACGTCGCTAGCGCTTACGAGCAGTACTTC.